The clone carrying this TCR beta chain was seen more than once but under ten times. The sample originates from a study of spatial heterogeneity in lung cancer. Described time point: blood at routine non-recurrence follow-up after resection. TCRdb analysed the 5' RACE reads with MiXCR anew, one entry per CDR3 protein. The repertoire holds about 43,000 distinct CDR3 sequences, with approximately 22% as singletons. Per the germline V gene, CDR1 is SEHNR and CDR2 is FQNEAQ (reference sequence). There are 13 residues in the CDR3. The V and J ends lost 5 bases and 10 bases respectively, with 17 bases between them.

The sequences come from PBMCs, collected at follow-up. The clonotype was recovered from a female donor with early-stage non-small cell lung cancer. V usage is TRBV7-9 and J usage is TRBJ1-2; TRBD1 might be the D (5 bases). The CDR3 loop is CASSPPPGRFYTF. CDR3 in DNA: TGTGCCAGCAGCCCCCCCCCGGGGCGCTTCTACACCTTC.